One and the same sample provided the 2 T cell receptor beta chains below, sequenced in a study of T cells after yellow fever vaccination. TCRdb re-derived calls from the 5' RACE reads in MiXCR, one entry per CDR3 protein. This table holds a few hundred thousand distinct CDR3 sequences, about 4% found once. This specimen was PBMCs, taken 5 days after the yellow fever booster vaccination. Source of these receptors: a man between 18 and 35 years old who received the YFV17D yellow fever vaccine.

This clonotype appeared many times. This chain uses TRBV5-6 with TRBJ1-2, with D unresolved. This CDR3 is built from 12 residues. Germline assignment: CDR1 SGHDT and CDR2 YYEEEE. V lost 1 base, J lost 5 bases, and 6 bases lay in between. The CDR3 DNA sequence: TGTGCCAGCAGCTTGTCGGGGTATGGCTACACCTTC. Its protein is CASSLSGYGYTF.

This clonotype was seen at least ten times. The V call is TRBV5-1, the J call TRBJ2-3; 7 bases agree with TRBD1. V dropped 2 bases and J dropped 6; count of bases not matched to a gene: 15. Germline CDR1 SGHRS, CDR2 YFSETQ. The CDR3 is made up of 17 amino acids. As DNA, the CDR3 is TGCGCCAGCAGCTTAGAAGGGAGAGCCGACAGGGCCGATACGCAGTATTTT. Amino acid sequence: CASSLEGRADRADTQYF.